This T cell receptor (beta chain) was sequenced for a study of cytomegalovirus exposure and HLA in healthy donors. Vbeta (60) and Jbeta (13) primers were used in the PCR. Libraries were prepared by immunoSEQ multiplex PCR; TCRdb keeps only in-frame clonotypes and omits some of them. The sample contains about 200,000 clones, 85% of which appear only once. As for the donors, each was a healthy bone marrow donor. The CDR3 runs 13 residues. The V end lost 6 bases, the J end lost 0 bases, and 8 bases lay between the germline ends. Germline V gene data show CDR1 as MNHEY and CDR2 as SVGAGI. The chain carries TRBV6-5 and TRBJ1-1; D possibly corresponds to TRBD1 (5 bases). This TCR was sampled from a woman in her forties or fifties in good health and CMV-seronegative. Material for sequencing was PBMCs. The CDR3 DNA reads as TGTGCCAGCAGGCCGACAGTGAACACTGAAGCTTTCTTT. It specifies CASRPTVNTEAFF.